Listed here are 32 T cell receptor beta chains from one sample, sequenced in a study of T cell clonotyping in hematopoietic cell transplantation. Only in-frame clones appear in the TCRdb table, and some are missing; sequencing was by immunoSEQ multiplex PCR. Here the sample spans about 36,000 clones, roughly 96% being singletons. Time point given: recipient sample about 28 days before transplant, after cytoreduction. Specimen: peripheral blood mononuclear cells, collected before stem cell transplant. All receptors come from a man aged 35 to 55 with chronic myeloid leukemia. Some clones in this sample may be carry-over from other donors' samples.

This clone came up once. Written as DNA, the CDR3 is TGTGCCAGCAGCACGACCGGGACAACTAACTATGGCTACACCTTC. Translating gives CASSTTGTTNYGYTF. V is TRBV7-2 and J is TRBJ1-2, with TRBD1 as a possible D gene (6 bases). The CDR3 sequence is 15 residues long. V was cut by 5 bases and J by 0 bases, with 13 bases left in between. Germline loops: CDR1 SGHTA, CDR2 FQGNSA.

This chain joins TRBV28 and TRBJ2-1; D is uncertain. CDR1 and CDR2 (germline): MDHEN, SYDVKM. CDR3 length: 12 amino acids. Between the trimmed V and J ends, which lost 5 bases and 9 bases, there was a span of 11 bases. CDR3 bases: TGTGCCAGCAGTCGGCTCGGTAGTGAGCAGTTCTTC. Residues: CASSRLGSEQFF. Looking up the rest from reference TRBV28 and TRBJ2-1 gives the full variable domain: DVKVTQSSRYLVKRTGEKVFLECVQDMDHENMFWYRQDPGLGLRLIYFSYDVKMKEKGDIPEGYSVSREKKERFSLILESASTNQTSMYLCASSRLGSEQFFGPGTRLTVL.

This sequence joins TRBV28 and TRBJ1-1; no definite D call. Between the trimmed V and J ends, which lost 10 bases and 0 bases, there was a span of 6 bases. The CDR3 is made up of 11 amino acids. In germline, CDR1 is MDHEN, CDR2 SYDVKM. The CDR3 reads CATHMNTEAFF. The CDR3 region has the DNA TGTGCCACCCACATGAACACTGAAGCTTTCTTT.

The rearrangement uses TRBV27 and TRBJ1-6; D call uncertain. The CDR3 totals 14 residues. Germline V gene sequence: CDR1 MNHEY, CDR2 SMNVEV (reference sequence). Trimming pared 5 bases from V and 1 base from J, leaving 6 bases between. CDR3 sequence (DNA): TGTGCCAGCAGTGGGCGGTCCTATAATTCACCCCTCCACTTT. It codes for CASSGRSYNSPLHF.

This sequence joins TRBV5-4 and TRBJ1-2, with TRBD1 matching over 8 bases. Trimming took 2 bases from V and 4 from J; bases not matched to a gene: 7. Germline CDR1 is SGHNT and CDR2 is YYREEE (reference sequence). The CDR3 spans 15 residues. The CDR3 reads CASSLDPGQAYGYTF. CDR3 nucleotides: TGTGCCAGCAGCTTAGACCCGGGACAGGCCTATGGCTACACCTTC.

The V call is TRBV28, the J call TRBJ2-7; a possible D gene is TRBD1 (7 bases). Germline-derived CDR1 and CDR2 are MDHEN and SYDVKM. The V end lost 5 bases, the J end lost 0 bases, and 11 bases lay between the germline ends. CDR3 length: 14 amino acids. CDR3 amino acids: CASSVEGASYEQYF. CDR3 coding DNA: TGTGCCAGCAGTGTGGAGGGGGCCTCCTACGAGCAGTACTTC.

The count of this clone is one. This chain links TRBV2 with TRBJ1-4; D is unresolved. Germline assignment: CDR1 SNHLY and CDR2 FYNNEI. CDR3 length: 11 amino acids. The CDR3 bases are TGTGCGCTGGGGTCGGCAGAAAAACTGTTTTTT. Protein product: CALGSAEKLFF.

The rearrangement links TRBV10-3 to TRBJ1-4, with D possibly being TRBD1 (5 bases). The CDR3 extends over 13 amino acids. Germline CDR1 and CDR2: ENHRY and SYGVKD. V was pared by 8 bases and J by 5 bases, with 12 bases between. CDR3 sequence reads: CAIQGNLNEKLFF. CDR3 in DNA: TGTGCCATCCAGGGCAACCTGAATGAAAAACTGTTTTTT.

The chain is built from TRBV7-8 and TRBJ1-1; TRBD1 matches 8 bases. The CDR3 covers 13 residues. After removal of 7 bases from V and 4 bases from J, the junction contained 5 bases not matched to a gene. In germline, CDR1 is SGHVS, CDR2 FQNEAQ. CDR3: CASTWTGSTEAFF. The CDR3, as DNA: TGTGCCAGCACCTGGACAGGGAGCACTGAAGCTTTCTTT.

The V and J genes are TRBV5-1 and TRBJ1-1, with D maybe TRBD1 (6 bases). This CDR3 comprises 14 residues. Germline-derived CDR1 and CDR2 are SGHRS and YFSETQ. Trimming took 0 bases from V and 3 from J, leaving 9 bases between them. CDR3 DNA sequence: TGCGCCAGCAGCTTGGGACAGGATTACACTGAAGCTTTCTTT. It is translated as CASSLGQDYTEAFF.

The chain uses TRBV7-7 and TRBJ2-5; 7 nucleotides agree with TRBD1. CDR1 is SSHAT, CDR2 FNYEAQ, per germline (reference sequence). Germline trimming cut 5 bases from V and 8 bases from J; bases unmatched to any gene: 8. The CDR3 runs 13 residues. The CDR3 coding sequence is TGTGCCAGCAGCGCGGACAGGACGATAACCCAGTACTTC. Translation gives CASSADRTITQYF.

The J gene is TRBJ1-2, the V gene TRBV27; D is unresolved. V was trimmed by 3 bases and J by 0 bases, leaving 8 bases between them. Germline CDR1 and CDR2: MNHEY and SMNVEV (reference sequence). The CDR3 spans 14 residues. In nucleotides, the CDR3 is TGTGCCAGCAGTTTTGGGGAAACTAACTATGGCTACACCTTC. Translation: CASSFGETNYGYTF.

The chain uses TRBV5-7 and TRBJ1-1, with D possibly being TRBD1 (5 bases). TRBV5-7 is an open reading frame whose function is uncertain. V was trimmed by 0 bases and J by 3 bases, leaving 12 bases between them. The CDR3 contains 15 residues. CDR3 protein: CASSLAGGLDTEAFF. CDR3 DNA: TGTGCCAGCAGCTTGGCGGGGGGTTTGGACACTGAAGCTTTCTTT.

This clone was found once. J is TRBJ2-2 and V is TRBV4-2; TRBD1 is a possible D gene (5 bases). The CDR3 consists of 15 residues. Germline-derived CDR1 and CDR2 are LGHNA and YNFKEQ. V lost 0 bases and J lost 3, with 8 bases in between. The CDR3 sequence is CASSQESGHTGELFF. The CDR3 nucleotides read TGTGCCAGCAGCCAAGAATCAGGGCACACCGGGGAGCTGTTTTTT.

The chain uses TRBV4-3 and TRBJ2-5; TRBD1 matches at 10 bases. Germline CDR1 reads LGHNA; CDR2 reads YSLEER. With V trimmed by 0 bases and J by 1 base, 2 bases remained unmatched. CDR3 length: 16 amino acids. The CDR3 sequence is CASSQEWDRGQETQYF. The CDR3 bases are TGCGCCAGCAGCCAAGAATGGGACAGGGGCCAAGAGACCCAGTACTTC.

The CDR3 region is CASSERTGLAGSEQFF. The CDR3 DNA reads as TGTGCCAGCAGTGAAAGGACTGGGCTAGCGGGGAGTGAGCAGTTCTTC. The chain employs TRBV6-4 and TRBJ2-1, with TRBD2 matching 9 bases. The CDR3 has 16 residues. Germline-derived CDR1 and CDR2 are MRHNA and SNTAGT. Losses at the gene ends were 3 bases for V and 9 bases for J; bases not matched to a gene: 12.

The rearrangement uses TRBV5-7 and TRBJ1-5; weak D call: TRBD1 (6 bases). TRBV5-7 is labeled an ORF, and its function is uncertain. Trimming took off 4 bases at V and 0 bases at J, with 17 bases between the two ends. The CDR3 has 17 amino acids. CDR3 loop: CASSRGGRLYSNQPQHF. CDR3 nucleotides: TGTGCCAGCAGCCGGGGGGGCCGACTTTATAGCAATCAGCCCCAGCATTTT.

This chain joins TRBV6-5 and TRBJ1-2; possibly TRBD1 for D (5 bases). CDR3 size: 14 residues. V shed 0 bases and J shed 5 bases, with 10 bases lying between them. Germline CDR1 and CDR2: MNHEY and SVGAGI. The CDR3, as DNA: TGTGCCAGCAGTTACTCTCACCGGGGGTATGGCTACACCTTC. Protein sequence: CASSYSHRGYGYTF.

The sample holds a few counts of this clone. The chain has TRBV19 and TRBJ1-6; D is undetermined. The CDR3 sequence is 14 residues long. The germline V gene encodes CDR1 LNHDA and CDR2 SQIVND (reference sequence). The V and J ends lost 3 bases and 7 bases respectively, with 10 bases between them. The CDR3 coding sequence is TGTGCCAGTAGTATGTTAGGGAACAATTCACCCCTCCACTTT. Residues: CASSMLGNNSPLHF.

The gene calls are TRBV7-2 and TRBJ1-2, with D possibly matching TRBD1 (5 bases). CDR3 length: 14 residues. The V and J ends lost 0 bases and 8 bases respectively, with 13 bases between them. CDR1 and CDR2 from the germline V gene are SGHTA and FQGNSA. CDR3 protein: CASSLAYSGQGYTF. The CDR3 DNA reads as TGTGCCAGCAGCTTAGCGTATTCGGGGCAGGGCTACACCTTC.

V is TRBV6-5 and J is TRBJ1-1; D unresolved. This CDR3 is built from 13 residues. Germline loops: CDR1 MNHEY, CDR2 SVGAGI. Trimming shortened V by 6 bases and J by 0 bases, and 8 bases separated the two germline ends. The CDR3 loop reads CASSLGMNTEAFF. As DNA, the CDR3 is TGTGCCAGCAGCCTAGGGATGAACACTGAAGCTTTCTTT.

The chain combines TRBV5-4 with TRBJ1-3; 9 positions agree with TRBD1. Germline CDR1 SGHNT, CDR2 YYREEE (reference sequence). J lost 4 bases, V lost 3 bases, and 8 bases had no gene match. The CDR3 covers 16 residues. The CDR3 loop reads CASSSPRTGEGNTIYF. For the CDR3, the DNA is TGTGCCAGCAGCTCGCCCCGGACAGGGGAAGGAAACACCATATATTTT.

CDR3 sequence reads: CASSQDRGRTIYF. Here the CDR3 DNA reads TGTGCCAGCAGCCAAGACAGGGGAAGAACCATATATTTT. The chain couples TRBV14 to TRBJ1-3, with D tentatively TRBD1 (6 bases). This CDR3 is built from 13 residues. V was pared by 0 bases and J by 10 bases, with 10 bases between. Germline assignment: CDR1 SGHDN and CDR2 FVKESK. Looking up the rest from reference TRBV14 and TRBJ1-3 gives the full variable domain: EAGVTQFPSHSVIEKGQTVTLRCDPISGHDNLYWYRRVMGKEIKFLLHFVKESKQDESGMPNNRFLAERTGGTYSTLKVQPAELEDSGVYFCASSQDRGRTIYFGEGSWLTVV.

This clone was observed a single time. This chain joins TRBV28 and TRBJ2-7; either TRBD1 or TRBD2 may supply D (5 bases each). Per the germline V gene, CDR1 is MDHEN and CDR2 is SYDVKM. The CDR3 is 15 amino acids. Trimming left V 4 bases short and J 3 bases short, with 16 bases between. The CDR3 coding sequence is TGTGCCAGCAGTTCTCCCGGGACGGACCTCTACGAGCAGTACTTC. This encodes CASSSPGTDLYEQYF.

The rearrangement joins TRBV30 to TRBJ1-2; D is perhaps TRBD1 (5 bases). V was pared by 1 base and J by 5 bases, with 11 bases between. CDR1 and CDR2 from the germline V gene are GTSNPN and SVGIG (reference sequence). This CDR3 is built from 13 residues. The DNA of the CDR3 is TGTGCCTGGAGTGGAGGCAGGGATTATGGCTACACCTTC. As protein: CAWSGGRDYGYTF.

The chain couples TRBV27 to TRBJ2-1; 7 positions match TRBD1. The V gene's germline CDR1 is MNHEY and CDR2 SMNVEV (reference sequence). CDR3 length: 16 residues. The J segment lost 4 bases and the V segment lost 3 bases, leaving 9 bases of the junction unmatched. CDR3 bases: TGTGCCAGCAGTTTTTCGGGACAGCCCGAATACAATGAGCAGTTCTTC. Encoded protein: CASSFSGQPEYNEQFF.

CDR3 residues: CASSPTYGTTTYEQYF. The CDR3 coding sequence is TGTGCCAGCAGTCCAACGTACGGGACAACAACCTACGAGCAGTACTTC. The chain combines TRBV5-5 with TRBJ2-7, with TRBD1 as a possible D gene (6 bases). V gave up 5 bases and J gave up 2 bases, with 20 bases separating them. Per the germline V gene, CDR1 is SGHKS and CDR2 is YYEKEE (reference sequence). The CDR3 spans 16 residues.

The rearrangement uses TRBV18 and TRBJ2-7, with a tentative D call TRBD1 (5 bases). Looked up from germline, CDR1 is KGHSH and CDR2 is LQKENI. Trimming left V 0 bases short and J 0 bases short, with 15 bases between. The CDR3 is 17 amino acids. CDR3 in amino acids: CASSPPGASALSYEQYF. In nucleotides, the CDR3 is TGTGCCAGCTCACCACCAGGGGCGTCCGCCCTCTCCTACGAGCAGTACTTC. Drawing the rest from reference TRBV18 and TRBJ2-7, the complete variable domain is NAGVMQNPRHLVRRRGQEARLRCSPMKGHSHVYWYRQLPEEGLKFMVYLQKENIIDESGMPKERFSAEFPKEGPSILRIQQVVRGDSAAYFCASSPPGASALSYEQYFGPGTRLTVT.

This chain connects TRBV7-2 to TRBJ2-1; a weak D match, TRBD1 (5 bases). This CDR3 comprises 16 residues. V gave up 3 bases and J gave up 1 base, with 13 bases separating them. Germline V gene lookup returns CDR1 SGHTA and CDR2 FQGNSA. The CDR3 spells CASSFSLTVSYNEQFF. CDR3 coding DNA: TGTGCCAGCAGCTTTAGTCTGACAGTTTCCTACAATGAGCAGTTCTTC.

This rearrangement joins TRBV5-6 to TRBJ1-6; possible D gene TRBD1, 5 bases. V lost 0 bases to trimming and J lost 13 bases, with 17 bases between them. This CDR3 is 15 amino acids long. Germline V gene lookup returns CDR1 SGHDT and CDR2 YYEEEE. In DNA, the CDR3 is TGTGCCAGCAGCTTGGGGGAGGGACGGCCGGTGCCCCTCCACTTT. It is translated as CASSLGEGRPVPLHF.

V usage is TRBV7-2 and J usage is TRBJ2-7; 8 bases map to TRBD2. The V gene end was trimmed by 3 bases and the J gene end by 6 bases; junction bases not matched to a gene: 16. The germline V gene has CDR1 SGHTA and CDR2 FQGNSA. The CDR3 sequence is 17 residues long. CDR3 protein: CASSLGYAGGRRSEQYF. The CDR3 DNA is TGTGCCAGCAGCTTGGGGTACGCGGGGGGCCGGAGGAGCGAGCAGTACTTC.

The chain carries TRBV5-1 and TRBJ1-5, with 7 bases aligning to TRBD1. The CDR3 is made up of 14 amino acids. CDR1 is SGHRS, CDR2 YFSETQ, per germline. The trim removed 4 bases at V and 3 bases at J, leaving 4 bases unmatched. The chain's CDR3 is CASSVGTDNQPQHF. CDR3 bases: TGCGCCAGCAGCGTCGGGACAGACAATCAGCCCCAGCATTTT.